This entry is about one T cell receptor (beta chain). These data originate in a study of blood T cell repertoires in COVID-19. This CDR3 region has 15 residues. After removal of 5 bases from V and 7 bases from J, the junction contained 9 bases not matched to a gene. The germline V gene encodes CDR1 SGHAT and CDR2 FQDESV (reference sequence). In terms of age and location, participants ranged from roughly 18 to 100 years and lived in about 25 US areas. Categorization into cohorts depended on clinical history that participants reported. Original analysis: By means of reference gene primer amplification, nucleated cell counts were estimated. Using immunoSEQ multiplex PCR, the repertoire was profiled, and TCRdb retains in-frame clones only, with some absent. V and J calls and clone size are those listed in that table; D and trimming were worked out from the DNA. This table has hundreds of thousands of clones, approximately 91% appearing once.

The clonotype comes from a man aged 60 to 69 who had recovered from COVID-19. The J gene is TRBJ2-2, the V gene TRBV11-1; 8 bases are shared with TRBD2. The specimen sequenced was PBMCs or T cells enriched from blood (not recorded which). The CDR3 bases are TGTGCCAGCAGCCCCCAGGGACTAGTTATCGGGGAGCTGTTTTTT. Amino acids: CASSPQGLVIGELFF.